A selection of T cell receptor beta chains follows, all from one sample in a study of blood T cell repertoires in COVID-19. The repertoire was sequenced with immunoSEQ multiplex PCR; TCRdb's copy has only in-frame clones and lacks some. Among approximately 320,000 clones, over 85% were seen once, and the ten largest hold 2.6%. Material for sequencing was PBMCs or T cells enriched from blood (not recorded which). The receptors were sampled from a man aged 55-75 years who had recovered from COVID-19. Each CDR3 is given with its conserved first and last residue. Each record gives: CDR3 protein, CDR3 DNA, V gene, D gene, clone size, J gene. A D gene is named only where the DNA matches it firmly. Clone size is not always given. Where it is, it says once, few, many or a class for expanded clones.

CDR3aa: CAWSLVGGYEQYF
CDR3nt: TGTGCCTGGAGTTTGGTCGGGGGCTACGAGCAGTACTTC
v_gene: TRBV30
d_gene: .
abundance: .
j_gene: TRBJ2-7

CDR3aa: CASSQDWRGWANVLTF
CDR3nt: TGCGCCAGCAGCCAAGATTGGCGGGGCTGGGCCAACGTCCTGACTTTC
v_gene: TRBV4-3
d_gene: .
abundance: .
j_gene: TRBJ2-6

CDR3aa: CASSQVNTEAFF
CDR3nt: TGTGCCAGCAGCCAAGTAAACACTGAAGCTTTCTTT
v_gene: TRBV3-1/TRBV3-2
d_gene: .
abundance: .
j_gene: TRBJ1-1

CDR3aa: CASSLSGSSYEQYF
CDR3nt: TGCGCCAGCAGCTTGTCGGGGAGCTCCTACGAGCAGTACTTC
v_gene: TRBV5-1
d_gene: .
abundance: .
j_gene: TRBJ2-7

CDR3aa: CASSSDSRKPLHF
CDR3nt: TGTGCCAGCAGCTCGGACAGCCGAAAACCCCTCCACTTT
v_gene: TRBV5-4
d_gene: .
abundance: .
j_gene: TRBJ1-6

CDR3aa: CASSQGPRGSYEQYF
CDR3nt: TGTGCCAGCAGCCAAGGCCCGCGTGGCTCCTACGAGCAGTACTTC
v_gene: TRBV14
d_gene: .
abundance: .
j_gene: TRBJ2-7

CDR3aa: CASSSVRGLNPQNYEQYF
CDR3nt: TGTGCCAGCAGCTCGGTGAGGGGGCTGAACCCGCAGAACTACGAGCAGTACTTC
v_gene: TRBV11-2
d_gene: TRBD1
abundance: .
j_gene: TRBJ2-7

CDR3aa: CASRTGVGNQPQHF
CDR3nt: TGTGCCAGCAGGACAGGGGTTGGCAATCAGCCCCAGCATTTT
v_gene: TRBV2
d_gene: TRBD1
abundance: .
j_gene: TRBJ1-5

CDR3aa: CASSVGLAGVFFGETQYF
CDR3nt: TGCGCCAGCAGCGTGGGACTAGCGGGAGTGTTTTTTGGGGAGACCCAGTACTTC
v_gene: TRBV5-1
d_gene: TRBD2
abundance: .
j_gene: TRBJ2-5

CDR3aa: CASSLATGHSNQPQHF
CDR3nt: TGTGCCAGCAGCTTGGCAACAGGCCATAGCAATCAGCCCCAGCATTTT
v_gene: TRBV5-8
d_gene: .
abundance: .
j_gene: TRBJ1-5

CDR3aa: CASTLLGTENTIYF
CDR3nt: TGTGCCAGCACCCTCCTCGGGACAGAGAACACCATATATTTT
v_gene: TRBV28
d_gene: TRBD1
abundance: once
j_gene: TRBJ1-3

CDR3aa: CASSLVGNNQPQHF
CDR3nt: TGTGCCAGCAGCTTGGTGGGCAACAATCAGCCCCAGCATTTT
v_gene: TRBV5-5
d_gene: .
abundance: .
j_gene: TRBJ1-5

CDR3aa: CASSPGTAINYGYTF
CDR3nt: TGTGCCAGCAGCCCGGGGACAGCGATTAACTATGGCTACACCTTC
v_gene: TRBV7-2
d_gene: TRBD1
abundance: .
j_gene: TRBJ1-2

CDR3aa: CASSSQGYEQYF
CDR3nt: TGTGCCAGTAGTTCGCAGGGATACGAGCAGTACTTC
v_gene: TRBV19
d_gene: .
abundance: .
j_gene: TRBJ2-7

CDR3aa: CASSPPLGQGDEKLFF
CDR3nt: TGTGCCAGCAGCCCTCCCCTGGGACAGGGTGATGAAAAACTGTTTTTT
v_gene: TRBV7-9
d_gene: TRBD1
abundance: .
j_gene: TRBJ1-4

CDR3aa: CASSQEFLTEAFF
CDR3nt: TGCGCCAGCAGCCAAGAGTTCCTCACTGAAGCTTTCTTT
v_gene: TRBV4-3
d_gene: .
abundance: once
j_gene: TRBJ1-1

CDR3aa: CASSLRTSGDHEQFF
CDR3nt: TGTGCCAGCAGCTTACGGACTAGCGGGGACCATGAGCAGTTCTTC
v_gene: TRBV5-4
d_gene: TRBD2
abundance: .
j_gene: TRBJ2-1

CDR3aa: CSVELLYPGGYTF
CDR3nt: TGCAGCGTTGAACTTTTGTATCCCGGTGGCTACACCTTC
v_gene: TRBV29-1
d_gene: .
abundance: .
j_gene: TRBJ1-2

CDR3aa: CASNLAGVAGELFF
CDR3nt: TGTGCCAGCAATTTAGCGGGAGTGGCCGGGGAGCTGTTTTTT
v_gene: TRBV2
d_gene: TRBD2
abundance: .
j_gene: TRBJ2-2

CDR3aa: CASSVGVEISYNEQFF
CDR3nt: TGTGCCAGCAGCGTAGGAGTGGAGATCTCCTACAATGAGCAGTTCTTC
v_gene: TRBV9
d_gene: .
abundance: .
j_gene: TRBJ2-1

CDR3aa: CASSLDRVGNTIYF
CDR3nt: TGTGCCAGCAGCTTAGACAGGGTCGGGAACACCATATATTTT
v_gene: TRBV7-8
d_gene: .
abundance: .
j_gene: TRBJ1-3

CDR3aa: CAGTRRGLLGQETQYF
CDR3nt: TGTGCCGGTACCCGACGGGGTCTTCTGGGCCAAGAGACCCAGTACTTC
v_gene: TRBV2
d_gene: .
abundance: .
j_gene: TRBJ2-5

CDR3aa: CASSLTSAEYEQYF
CDR3nt: TGCGCCAGCAGCTTAACTAGCGCCGAATACGAGCAGTACTTC
v_gene: TRBV5-1
d_gene: TRBD2
abundance: .
j_gene: TRBJ2-7

CDR3aa: CASRATGGGEKLFF
CDR3nt: TGTGCCAGCAGGGCGACAGGGGGTGGTGAAAAACTGTTTTTT
v_gene: TRBV7-9
d_gene: TRBD1
abundance: .
j_gene: TRBJ1-4

CDR3aa: CASSVGSSGSTDTQYF
CDR3nt: TGTGCCAGCAGCGTAGGTAGTAGCGGTAGCACAGATACGCAGTATTTT
v_gene: TRBV9
d_gene: .
abundance: .
j_gene: TRBJ2-3

CDR3aa: CASSLSGYGNTEAFF
CDR3nt: TGTGCCAGCAGCTTATCCGGGTACGGGAACACTGAAGCTTTCTTT
v_gene: TRBV7-2
d_gene: .
abundance: .
j_gene: TRBJ1-1

CDR3aa: CASSFRGLSNEKLFF
CDR3nt: TGCGCCAGCAGCTTTCGAGGCTTAAGTAATGAAAAACTGTTTTTT
v_gene: TRBV5-1
d_gene: .
abundance: once
j_gene: TRBJ1-4

CDR3aa: CAISESSWGNSGREVWYF
CDR3nt: TGTGCCATCAGTGAGTCGAGTTGGGGTAATAGCGGGAGAGAAGTTTGGTATTTT
v_gene: TRBV10-3
d_gene: TRBD2
abundance: .
j_gene: TRBJ2-3

CDR3aa: CATHEGATNEKLFF
CDR3nt: TGTGCCACTCATGAGGGGGCCACTAATGAAAAACTGTTTTTT
v_gene: TRBV19
d_gene: TRBD1
abundance: .
j_gene: TRBJ1-4

CDR3aa: CASSPGTVSNQPQHF
CDR3nt: TGTGCCAGCAGCCCCGGGACAGTAAGCAATCAGCCCCAGCATTTT
v_gene: TRBV6-5
d_gene: TRBD1
abundance: .
j_gene: TRBJ1-5

CDR3aa: CATTPPGLGQPQHF
CDR3nt: TGTGCCACCACCCCACCGGGGTTGGGGCAGCCCCAGCATTTT
v_gene: TRBV15
d_gene: .
abundance: .
j_gene: TRBJ1-5

CDR3aa: CASSQVGAYEQYF
CDR3nt: TGCGCCAGCAGCCAAGTTGGGGCATACGAGCAGTACTTC
v_gene: TRBV4-1
d_gene: .
abundance: once
j_gene: TRBJ2-7

CDR3aa: CASRSGQGYNQPQHF
CDR3nt: TGTGCCAGCAGATCGGGACAGGGGTACAATCAGCCCCAGCATTTT
v_gene: TRBV2
d_gene: TRBD1
abundance: .
j_gene: TRBJ1-5

CDR3aa: CASSILTTLGDTQYF
CDR3nt: TGTGCCAGCAGCATACTGACTACCTTAGGAGATACGCAGTATTTT
v_gene: TRBV7-8
d_gene: .
abundance: few
j_gene: TRBJ2-3

CDR3aa: CASSLVGGNSPLHF
CDR3nt: TGTGCCAGCAGCCTCGTTGGGGGCAACTCACCCCTCCACTTT
v_gene: TRBV13
d_gene: .
abundance: .
j_gene: TRBJ1-6

CDR3aa: CASSYRDSSYNEQFF
CDR3nt: TGTGCCAGCAGCTACCGGGACAGCTCCTACAATGAGCAGTTCTTC
v_gene: TRBV7-3
d_gene: TRBD1
abundance: few
j_gene: TRBJ2-1

CDR3aa: CAISDPSFNYGYTF
CDR3nt: TGTGCCATCAGTGACCCCTCCTTTAACTATGGCTACACCTTC
v_gene: TRBV10-3
d_gene: .
abundance: .
j_gene: TRBJ1-2

CDR3aa: CASSGLAGAAGTDTQYF
CDR3nt: TGCGCCAGCAGTGGGCTAGCGGGGGCGGCTGGCACAGATACGCAGTATTTT
v_gene: TRBV5-1
d_gene: TRBD2
abundance: .
j_gene: TRBJ2-3

CDR3aa: CASSLGLAGEGEQFF
CDR3nt: TGCGCCAGCAGCTTGGGACTAGCGGGAGAAGGTGAGCAGTTCTTC
v_gene: TRBV5-1
d_gene: TRBD2
abundance: .
j_gene: TRBJ2-1

CDR3aa: CASSLGDREINEQFF
CDR3nt: TGTGCCAGCAGCTTGGGGGACAGGGAGATAAATGAGCAGTTCTTC
v_gene: TRBV5-8
d_gene: TRBD1
abundance: .
j_gene: TRBJ2-1

CDR3aa: CASVNGGAYGYTF
CDR3nt: TGTGCCAGCGTTAACGGGGGGGCATATGGCTACACCTTC
v_gene: TRBV5-6
d_gene: .
abundance: .
j_gene: TRBJ1-2

CDR3aa: CASRQDSYEAFF
CDR3nt: TGCGCCAGCAGGCAGGACAGTTATGAAGCTTTCTTT
v_gene: TRBV5-1
d_gene: .
abundance: .
j_gene: TRBJ1-1

CDR3aa: CASSQVTGAGANVLTF
CDR3nt: TGCGCCAGCAGCCAGGTAACAGGGGCTGGGGCCAACGTCCTGACTTTC
v_gene: TRBV4-3
d_gene: TRBD1
abundance: .
j_gene: TRBJ2-6

CDR3aa: CASARGGPYEQYF
CDR3nt: TGTGCCAGCGCTCGGGGGGGCCCCTACGAGCAGTACTTC
v_gene: TRBV2
d_gene: TRBD2
abundance: .
j_gene: TRBJ2-7

CDR3aa: CASSEFLGHLNGYTF
CDR3nt: TGTGCCAGCAGTGAATTTCTAGGACACTTAAATGGCTACACCTTC
v_gene: TRBV6-1
d_gene: .
abundance: .
j_gene: TRBJ1-2

CDR3aa: CASSLPGPESNQPQHF
CDR3nt: TGTGCCAGCAGCCTCCCAGGGCCAGAGAGCAATCAGCCCCAGCATTTT
v_gene: TRBV21-1
d_gene: .
abundance: .
j_gene: TRBJ1-5